This TCR beta chain stems from a study of Graves' ophthalmopathy and Graves' hyperthyroidism listed by TCRdb under 2018. As for the study more broadly: Hyperthyroidism was defined as stable when no progression to ophthalmopathy occurred within 18 months of follow-up. To tell Graves' ophthalmopathy apart from Graves' hyperthyroidism, and to predict which patients would progress to ophthalmopathy, the study relied on TCR beta repertoire signatures. To explore V-J signatures that separate ophthalmopathy from hyperthyroidism, a discovery set of 95 to 100 patients was enrolled, consisting of about 45 with ophthalmopathy and approximately 60 with stable hyperthyroidism. An independent validation cohort was composed of 18 to 20 hyperthyroidism patients and over 15 patients who later progressed from hyperthyroidism to ophthalmopathy. After sampling, hyperthyroidism patients received methimazole starting at 30 mg daily, and ophthalmopathy patients received high-dose intravenous methylprednisolone. In more than 5 hyperthyroidism patients, the T-cell repertoire of thyroid tissue was compared with the T-cell repertoire of blood. In total, 135 blood samples were TCR-sequenced: some 40 ophthalmopathy, some 75 hyperthyroidism and some 17 hyperthyroidism-to-ophthalmopathy patients.

The hyperthyroidism patients were 18 to 65 years old and newly diagnosed, with a disease duration of less than 2 months. Patients with other autoimmune diseases, uncontrolled infections, pregnancy or lactation were excluded from the study. Clinical symptoms, serum thyroxine, TRAb, thyroid ultrasound and orbital computed tomography formed the basis of the diagnosis. Trizol reagent was used to extract the total RNA, and its quality was then checked on an Agilent 2100 Bioanalyzer. Unmatched junction bases come to 8, with V trimmed by 7 bases and J by 6 bases. CDR3 length: 13 amino acids, cysteine to phenylalanine. CDR3 DNA is the only sequence kept; it has 39 bases, read in frame from the first base. CDR1 MDHEN and CDR2 SYDVKM were looked up in the germline V gene. On the study overall, not on this receptor specifically: The 13-signature model separated ophthalmopathy from stable hyperthyroidism with approximately 90% sensitivity and about 81% specificity in cross-validation, and 80%/75% in the test set. Most of the expanded thyroid clonotypes with a frequency above 0.001 were also detected in blood, and it was suggested that the thyroid immune response may be reflected by blood repertoires. In validation, the model predicted ophthalmopathy progression with about 71% sensitivity and about 77% specificity; eleven to twelve predicted patients were CT-confirmed with GO in a median of 6.5 months. No statistical method was used to set the sample size in advance, and the investigators knew which group each participant was assigned to.

Regarding this clonotype: Its antigen has not been determined. The input lacks base qualities; no much larger clone sits a single base away.

TCR beta CDR3 regions were amplified from RNA transcripts for repertoire sequencing. The first round was an RT-PCR using HTBI primers with the Qiagen OneStep RT-PCR kit, and this first round was followed by a second-round multiplex PCR, then size selection and purification. The libraries underwent paired-end sequencing with 100 bp reads on an Illumina HiSeq2000. The authors processed their data as follows. Reads were processed with SOAPnuke, discarding reads with adapters, uncalled bases, mean Phred below 15, or no exact constant-primer or identifier match. COPE v1.2.5 was used to merge the high-quality paired reads. Each unique nucleotide sequence was defined as a clonotype, and clonotypes were aligned to IMGT TRB V, D and J references with MiTCR v1.1. The analysis was limited to V-J combinations with a frequency above 0.0001, which together covered 99% to 99.2% of the repertoires. A TCR clonal expansion and chaos score per V-J combination was defined as the ratio of F50 clonal expansion to chaos observed in the TCRdist matrix. Welch's t-statistics and random forest were used to reduce features to about 14 V-J combinations, which were fed into a naive Bayes classifier. Thyroid-blood repertoire similarity was quantified with the Morisita-Horn index. TCRdb trimmed the raw reads at Q25, called clones with MiXCR and kept productive beta chains. All rows with the same CDR3 protein become a single entry with the most common DNA and genes. TCRdb's processing, not the authors' own work, is the source of the V and J calls. Recorded for this sample are over a million distinct CDR3 sequences; less than 45% of them occurred a single time. The ten largest clones add up to 11% of the sample.

The chain couples TRBV28 to TRBJ2-7; a stretch of 8 junction bases matches TRBD1. The receptor was derived from an adult man with Graves' hyperthyroidism. What was sequenced was peripheral blood or thyroid tissue (not recorded which). In nucleotides, the sequence is TGTGCCAGCAAATCGACAGGGGTCCCCGAGCAGTACTTC. Translated, this gives CASKSTGVPEQYF.